These T cell receptor beta chains were read from a single sample in a study of response to subunit inactivated influenza vaccine. TCRdb called the RT-PCR reads again in MiXCR, with one record for every CDR3 protein. The sample holds about 240,000 distinct CDR3 sequences, about 12% seen once. The specimen was non-naive T cells sorted from PBMCs, collected 14 days before vaccination. The receptors come from a man aged 50 to 59 who received an inactivated influenza vaccine. The CDR3 runs from the conserved cysteine through the conserved F or W. D genes are given only for firm matches. The size field is filled for only some rows; it gives once, few, many or a size class.

TRBV5-1,TRBJ2-2,-,-,TGCGCCAGCAGCTTGGTGACAGCCAGGGATTCTGGGGAGCTGTTTTTT,CASSLVTARDSGELFF
TRBV5-8,TRBJ2-7,-,TRBD2,TGTGCCAGCAGCTTTTTCGGGACTAGCGGGAGTGACGAGCAGTACTTC,CASSFFGTSGSDEQYF
TRBV6-2/TRBV6-3,TRBJ2-7,-,-,-,CASSSSDTYEQYF
TRBV5-1,TRBJ2-1,many,-,TGCGCCAGCAGCTTGGAACTCAATGAGCAGTTCTTC,CASSLELNEQFF
TRBV20-1,TRBJ2-5,-,TRBD2,TGCAGTGCCATCGCCGGGACTAGCGGGACTCCCCAGTACTTC,CSAIAGTSGTPQYF
TRBV28,TRBJ1-1,few,-,TGTGCCAGCAGTTTCTACGACAACCCCAAGGCTTTCTTT,CASSFYDNPKAFF
TRBV6-1,TRBJ2-7,few,-,TGTGCCAGCAGCCTCGAGAAGACGACAGGAGATCTGTACTTC,CASSLEKTTGDLYF
TRBV5-1,TRBJ2-3,few,-,TGCGCCAGCAGCTTGAGGCAGGATTCCACAGATACGCAGTATTTT,CASSLRQDSTDTQYF
TRBV9,TRBJ2-2,-,-,TGTGCCAGCAGCGTAGCTCCCCTCACCGGGGAGCTGTTTTTT,CASSVAPLTGELFF
TRBV7-3,TRBJ2-7,few,-,TGTGCCAGCAGCTTAACGGGGCGAGGAGAGCAGTACTTC,CASSLTGRGEQYF
TRBV7-7,TRBJ2-2,many,TRBD1,TGTGCTAGCAGCCCAGGACAGGGAGGACCCACCGGGGAGCTGTTTTTT,CASSPGQGGPTGELFF
TRBV4-2,TRBJ2-7,-,-,TGTGCCAGCAGCCAAGCAGGTTCCGGCTACGAGCAGTACTTC,CASSQAGSGYEQYF
TRBV29-1,TRBJ2-3,-,-,TGCAGCGTTGGGACTAAAAGCACAGATACGCAGTATTTT,CSVGTKSTDTQYF
TRBV20-1,TRBJ2-1,many,TRBD1,TGCACCGTTCGGGACAGGGGGCCGTACAATGAGCAGTTCTTC,CTVRDRGPYNEQFF
TRBV28,TRBJ1-2,few,-,TGTGCCAGCAGCCCTCTGGGCCTGGGACATGGCTACACCTTC,CASSPLGLGHGYTF
TRBV12-3/TRBV12-4,TRBJ2-1,many,-,TGTGCCAGCAGGCCCCTGACAGAATACAATGAGCAGTTCTTC,CASRPLTEYNEQFF
TRBV27,TRBJ2-2,few,TRBD2,TGTGCCAGCAGAGGGACTAGCGGGGGGCCCAGGGAGCTGTTTTTT,CASRGTSGGPRELFF
TRBV18,TRBJ2-7,-,TRBD1,TGTGCCAGCTCACAACAGGGGTCTGGAGAGCAGTACTTC,CASSQQGSGEQYF
TRBV12-3/TRBV12-4,TRBJ2-7,few,-,TGTGCCAGCAGTTTGGAACAGGGCACCTACGAGCAGTACTTC,CASSLEQGTYEQYF
TRBV6-2/TRBV6-3,TRBJ2-3,few,TRBD1,TGTGCCAGCAGAGAGGACAGGGTCACAGATACGCAGTATTTT,CASREDRVTDTQYF
TRBV7-2,TRBJ1-1,many,-,TGTGCCAGCAGTCGGGACACGAACACTGAAGCTTTCTTT,CASSRDTNTEAFF
TRBV6-2/TRBV6-3,TRBJ2-5,-,TRBD2,TGTGCCAGCAGCCCGACCCGACTAGCGGGAGGATCTTACCAAGAGACCCAGTACTTC,CASSPTRLAGGSYQETQYF
TRBV7-9,TRBJ2-6,-,-,TGTGCCAGCAGCTTAGGTCGGAACTCTGGGGCCAACGTCCTGACTTTC,CASSLGRNSGANVLTF
TRBV24-1,TRBJ1-5,many,-,TGTGCCACCAGTGATCCCCTCCGGCAAGATGAGCCCCAGCATTTT,CATSDPLRQDEPQHF
TRBV20-1,TRBJ2-1,-,TRBD1,TGCAGTGCTAGGGACAGGGCGGATGAGCAGTTCTTC,CSARDRADEQFF
TRBV29-1,TRBJ2-1,few,-,TGCAGCGTTAGGGGGAGAGGATACAATGAGCAGTTCTTC,CSVRGRGYNEQFF
TRBV9,TRBJ2-1,-,-,TGTGCCAGCAGCGTAGGGCGGAGCGGGCACAATGAGCAGTTCTTC,CASSVGRSGHNEQFF
TRBV20-1,TRBJ1-1,-,TRBD1,TGCAGTGCTAGACGACAGGGGAAGGCTGAAGCTTTCTTT,CSARRQGKAEAFF
TRBV4-3,TRBJ2-1,-,TRBD2,TGCGCCAGCAGCCAAGAGGCTAGCGGGGGGGTAGTTAATGAGCAGTTCTTC,CASSQEASGGVVNEQFF
TRBV12-3/TRBV12-4,TRBJ1-3,-,-,TGTGCCAGCAGTCCCTTAGTCACCAGGGGAAACACCATATATTTT,CASSPLVTRGNTIYF
TRBV29-1,TRBJ2-7,many,-,TGCAGCGTTGAAGCTGACAGCTACGAGCAGTACTTC,CSVEADSYEQYF